This T cell receptor (beta chain) was recovered during a study of T cell changes during pregnancy in multiple sclerosis (dated by TCRdb to the late 2010s). Background for the entire study: The study looked at changes in the T cell repertoire across pregnancy in women with multiple sclerosis.

A word on this clone: Its antigen is still unknown. Base qualities are missing; no much larger clone stands one base away.

Here V drops 5 bases and J drops 7 bases, and the junction holds 19 bases not matched to any gene. CDR1 WNHNN and CDR2 SYGVQD are derived from the germline V gene (reference sequence). The CDR3 spans 17 residues, from the cysteine through the phenylalanine. Left in the record is the CDR3 DNA by itself, 51 bases read in frame from the first base. The receptor library was made with the immunoSEQ multiplex PCR assay. Here the immuneACCESS table is served through TCRdb, limited to in-frame sequences with V and J called. Missing clones are a known gap in these copies; in checked studies unresolved V genes cover under half, and the rest lacks a known reason. Recorded for this sample are under 50,000 clones; 92% of them occurred a single time. The ten largest make up roughly 0.72% of the sample.

The sequence came from a female donor with multiple sclerosis, enrolled in a pregnancy study. The sample was CD4+ T cells from peripheral blood mononuclear cells, taken in the third trimester of pregnancy. The V and J genes are TRBV10-1 and TRBJ2-7; TRBD1 aligns with 8 central bases. For the CDR3, the sequence is CASSQKSGTGDDREQYF. The nucleotides are TGCGCCAGCAGTCAGAAAAGTGGGACAGGAGACGATAGGGAGCAGTACTTC.